These T cell receptor beta chains were read from a single sample in a study of tumor-infiltrating lymphocytes in primary liver carcinoma. TCRdb reprocessed the multiplex PCR reads with MiXCR, giving one entry per CDR3 protein. Among roughly 50,000 distinct CDR3 sequences, around three quarters were seen once, and the ten largest hold about 25%. Input material: liver tumor tissue from sampling region 2. The receptors originated from a man aged 35-49 years with primary liver carcinoma and hepatitis B virus infection. Each CDR3 is given with its conserved first and last residue. Fields, in order: V gene, J gene, clone size, D gene, CDR3 DNA, CDR3 protein. D genes are given only for firm matches. Size values are once, few and many counts, or a class for expanded clones, and some rows have none.

V gene: TRBV7-8
J gene: TRBJ2-1
clone size: NA
D gene: NA
CDR3 DNA: TGTGCCAGTAGCTTAGACAGACACTACAATGAGCAGTTCTTC
CDR3 protein: CASSLDRHYNEQFF

V gene: TRBV12-3/TRBV12-4
J gene: TRBJ2-5
clone size: NA
D gene: TRBD1
CDR3 DNA: TGTGCCAGCAGTTCCCAGGACAGGGAATCCAAAGAGACCCAGTACTTC
CDR3 protein: CASSSQDRESKETQYF

V gene: TRBV29-1
J gene: TRBJ1-1
clone size: medium-sized
D gene: TRBD1
CDR3 DNA: TGCAGCGTTGACGGTCAGGGGGCCACTGAAGCTTTCTTT
CDR3 protein: CSVDGQGATEAFF

V gene: TRBV6-6
J gene: TRBJ1-5
clone size: NA
D gene: TRBD1
CDR3 DNA: TGTACCAGCAGTAACCGGGACAGGGGGAATCTGCCCCAGCATTTT
CDR3 protein: CTSSNRDRGNLPQHF

V gene: TRBV4-2
J gene: TRBJ2-3
clone size: NA
D gene: NA
CDR3 DNA: TGTGCCGGCAGCCAAGCCCCCCAGACAACAGATACGCAGTATTTT
CDR3 protein: CAGSQAPQTTDTQYF

V gene: TRBV5-6
J gene: TRBJ1-2
clone size: NA
D gene: TRBD1
CDR3 DNA: TGTGTCAACAGCTTTCAGGGGGCGCGGGGGTTTGGCTACACCTTC
CDR3 protein: CVNSFQGARGFGYTF

V gene: TRBV12-3/TRBV12-4
J gene: TRBJ2-3
clone size: NA
D gene: TRBD1
CDR3 DNA: TGTGCCAGCAGTTTTACAGGGGACACGCTTAGCTCAGATACGCAGTATTTT
CDR3 protein: CASSFTGDTLSSDTQYF

V gene: TRBV10-3
J gene: TRBJ1-1
clone size: NA
D gene: TRBD1
CDR3 DNA: TGTGCCATCAGTGGTGACAGGGCGAATATTGAAGCTTTCTTT
CDR3 protein: CAISGDRANIEAFF

V gene: TRBV20-1
J gene: TRBJ1-5
clone size: NA
D gene: NA
CDR3 DNA: TGCAGTGCTAGGGCCAGAGAGGGGTTAATCCAGCCCCAGCATTTT
CDR3 protein: CSARAREGLIQPQHF

V gene: TRBV10-2
J gene: TRBJ2-3
clone size: NA
D gene: NA
CDR3 DNA: TGCGCCACCTTTTCTAGAGTACATACGCAGTATTTT
CDR3 protein: CATFSRVHTQYF

V gene: TRBV28
J gene: TRBJ2-2
clone size: many
D gene: TRBD1
CDR3 DNA: TGTGCCAGCAGTTTTTTAGGGGGCGTGAAGGAGCTGTTTTTT
CDR3 protein: CASSFLGGVKELFF

V gene: TRBV5-6
J gene: TRBJ2-5
clone size: many
D gene: NA
CDR3 DNA: TGTGCCAGCAGCTTCACAGGGCGGGAGACCCAGTACTTC
CDR3 protein: CASSFTGRETQYF

V gene: TRBV6-1
J gene: TRBJ2-7
clone size: NA
D gene: NA
CDR3 DNA: TGTACCAGCAGTAACGGACCCTACGAGCAGTACTTT
CDR3 protein: CTSSNGPYEQYF

V gene: TRBV6-1
J gene: TRBJ2-5
clone size: NA
D gene: NA
CDR3 DNA: TGTGTCAGCAGTGGAGAACGTAACGTCCAAGAGACCCAGTACTTC
CDR3 protein: CVSSGERNVQETQYF

V gene: TRBV10-3
J gene: TRBJ2-7
clone size: NA
D gene: TRBD2
CDR3 DNA: TGTGCTATCAGTGGGCTAGCGGACCACGATCAGTACTTC
CDR3 protein: CAISGLADHDQYF

V gene: TRBV28
J gene: TRBJ2-3
clone size: NA
D gene: NA
CDR3 DNA: TGTGCCAGCAGTTTCCCCCTCCCTAGTCTACCTAGCACAGATACGCAGTATTTT
CDR3 protein: CASSFPLPSLPSTDTQYF

V gene: TRBV11-2
J gene: TRBJ2-2
clone size: NA
D gene: NA
CDR3 DNA: TGTGCCAACAGCTTTGTGGCGCTAGTGGGAACCGGAGAGCTGTTTTTT
CDR3 protein: CANSFVALVGTGELFF

V gene: TRBV14
J gene: TRBJ2-3
clone size: NA
D gene: NA
CDR3 DNA: TGTACCAGCAGCGATAATCCCGGGACCACTAGCACAGATACGCAGTATTTT
CDR3 protein: CTSSDNPGTTSTDTQYF

V gene: TRBV28
J gene: TRBJ2-2
clone size: many
D gene: NA
CDR3 DNA: TGTGCCAGCAGTACCCCTTGGCGGGCTGCCGGGGAGCTGTTTTTT
CDR3 protein: CASSTPWRAAGELFF

V gene: TRBV29-1
J gene: TRBJ2-1
clone size: many
D gene: NA
CDR3 DNA: TGCAGCGTTACCGGTCGTCGTGGAGATGAGCAGTTCTTC
CDR3 protein: CSVTGRRGDEQFF

V gene: TRBV12-3/TRBV12-4
J gene: TRBJ1-5
clone size: medium-sized
D gene: TRBD1
CDR3 DNA: TGTGCCAGCAGTTTCCACTGGACAGGCCTCAATCAGCCCCAGCATTTT
CDR3 protein: CASSFHWTGLNQPQHF

V gene: TRBV12-3/TRBV12-4
J gene: TRBJ2-5
clone size: NA
D gene: NA
CDR3 DNA: TGTGCCAGCGGTTTGGGCCGTCAAGAGACCCTGTACTTC
CDR3 protein: CASGLGRQETLYF

V gene: TRBV5-4
J gene: TRBJ2-1
clone size: NA
D gene: TRBD2
CDR3 DNA: TGTGTCAGCAGCCCCGAAGCGGGAACAAGCTCCTATAATGAGCAGTTCTTT
CDR3 protein: CVSSPEAGTSSYNEQFF

V gene: TRBV11-2
J gene: TRBJ1-3
clone size: large
D gene: NA
CDR3 DNA: TGTGCCAGCAGCTTAGATCTAGACTACTCTGGAAACACCATATATTTT
CDR3 protein: CASSLDLDYSGNTIYF

V gene: TRBV27
J gene: TRBJ2-5
clone size: NA
D gene: TRBD2
CDR3 DNA: TGTGCCAGCAGTTTGGGGAGCGGGAGAGACCCGGGGGAGACCCAGTACTTC
CDR3 protein: CASSLGSGRDPGETQYF

V gene: TRBV29-1
J gene: TRBJ2-5
clone size: NA
D gene: NA
CDR3 DNA: TGCAGCGGAGCGGCCGCCCCCCAAGAGACTCAGCACTTC
CDR3 protein: CSGAAAPQETQHF

V gene: TRBV12-3/TRBV12-4
J gene: TRBJ2-3
clone size: NA
D gene: TRBD1
CDR3 DNA: TGTGCCAGCAGTTTTGGGACAGGGAGCAATCAGCCCCAGTATTTT
CDR3 protein: CASSFGTGSNQPQYF

V gene: TRBV4-1
J gene: TRBJ1-1
clone size: NA
D gene: NA
CDR3 DNA: TGCGCCAGCAGCCAGTCGTCGGTGAACTCTGAAACTTTCTTT
CDR3 protein: CASSQSSVNSETFF

V gene: TRBV7-8
J gene: TRBJ2-2
clone size: NA
D gene: TRBD2
CDR3 DNA: TGTGCCAGCAGCGACGGACTAGCGGGTATCGGAGAGCTGTTTTTT
CDR3 protein: CASSDGLAGIGELFF

V gene: TRBV10-2
J gene: TRBJ1-6
clone size: many
D gene: NA
CDR3 DNA: TGCGCCAGCAGTGAGTGGATTTCACCCCTCCACTTT
CDR3 protein: CASSEWISPLHF

V gene: TRBV12-3/TRBV12-4
J gene: TRBJ2-7
clone size: NA
D gene: NA
CDR3 DNA: TGTGCCAGCACCCGGGAATACTACGAGCAGTACTTC
CDR3 protein: CASTREYYEQYF

V gene: TRBV11-2
J gene: TRBJ2-3
clone size: NA
D gene: TRBD2
CDR3 DNA: TGTGCCAGGAGCCCCCCGACTAGCGGCAGCATGGATACGCAGTATTTT
CDR3 protein: CARSPPTSGSMDTQYF

V gene: TRBV4-1
J gene: TRBJ2-2
clone size: once
D gene: NA
CDR3 DNA: TGCGTCAGCGGCCAAGGACGAGGCGGGGAGCTGTTTTTT
CDR3 protein: CVSGQGRGGELFF

V gene: TRBV19
J gene: TRBJ2-1
clone size: NA
D gene: TRBD2
CDR3 DNA: TGTGCCAGTAGTGGGGGACTCCTGGGAGGGGAGCAGTTCTTC
CDR3 protein: CASSGGLLGGEQFF

V gene: TRBV28
J gene: TRBJ1-6
clone size: NA
D gene: NA
CDR3 DNA: TGTGCCAGCAGACGCTCCGGGGGATATAATTCACCGCTCCACTTT
CDR3 protein: CASRRSGGYNSPLHF

V gene: TRBV11-2
J gene: TRBJ2-2
clone size: NA
D gene: TRBD1
CDR3 DNA: TGTGCCAACAACTATGATCGGGACAGGGTCGGCACCGGGGAGCTGTTTTTT
CDR3 protein: CANNYDRDRVGTGELFF

V gene: TRBV11-2
J gene: TRBJ2-7
clone size: NA
D gene: NA
CDR3 DNA: TGTGCCAGCAGTGCGACACAGGGTGGACAAGTCCATGGACTCTGCGAGCAGTACTTC
CDR3 protein: CASSATQGGQVHGLCEQYF

V gene: TRBV6-1
J gene: TRBJ2-5
clone size: NA
D gene: NA
CDR3 DNA: TGTGCCAGCAGTGAATTAGCAGGGGCGTTTGGGACCCAGTACTTC
CDR3 protein: CASSELAGAFGTQYF

V gene: TRBV11-2
J gene: TRBJ1-1
clone size: NA
D gene: NA
CDR3 DNA: TGTGCCAGCATGTCCGTGGGCAGGAACACTGAAGCTTTCTTT
CDR3 protein: CASMSVGRNTEAFF

V gene: TRBV10-3
J gene: TRBJ2-7
clone size: once
D gene: TRBD1
CDR3 DNA: TGTGCCACGAATCGGGACAGTAGTCACGACCAGTACTTC
CDR3 protein: CATNRDSSHDQYF

V gene: TRBV7-3
J gene: TRBJ1-1
clone size: NA
D gene: NA
CDR3 DNA: TGTGCCAGCAGCCGGGAGGTGGACACTGAAGCTTTCTTT
CDR3 protein: CASSREVDTEAFF

V gene: TRBV6-1
J gene: TRBJ2-6
clone size: NA
D gene: NA
CDR3 DNA: TGTGCCAGCACTTTCGTTTGGGGAAGCTCTGGGGCCAACGTCCCGACGTTC
CDR3 protein: CASTFVWGSSGANVPTF

V gene: TRBV12-3/TRBV12-4
J gene: TRBJ2-3
clone size: NA
D gene: TRBD2
CDR3 DNA: TGTGCCAGCAGTACAAGCGGGAGCGCAGATACGCAGTATTTT
CDR3 protein: CASSTSGSADTQYF

V gene: TRBV28
J gene: TRBJ1-5
clone size: many
D gene: NA
CDR3 DNA: TGTGCCAGCAGAGGTAAAGGAGCCCTGCCCCAGCATTTT
CDR3 protein: CASRGKGALPQHF

V gene: TRBV14
J gene: TRBJ1-5
clone size: NA
D gene: NA
CDR3 DNA: TGTGCCAGCAGCCAAGTGGGATCAGATACGCAGCATTTT
CDR3 protein: CASSQVGSDTQHF

V gene: TRBV13
J gene: TRBJ1-2
clone size: once
D gene: NA
CDR3 DNA: TGTGCCAGCTGCTTCTACAGGGAGGCGTATGGCTACATCTTC
CDR3 protein: CASCFYREAYGYIF